The 5 T cell receptor beta chains below all came from one sample that was sequenced in a study of Tregs in tolerant kidney transplant recipients (dated by TCRdb to about 2019). Receptor libraries were prepared by the immunoSEQ multiplex PCR assay. Not all clones reach the TCRdb copy of this immuneACCESS table, which keeps in-frame sequences only. Checked studies attribute under half of the gap to unresolved V genes and leave the rest unexplained. The table held for this sample gives some 52,000 clones. The top ten clonotypes cover roughly 0.89% of the sample. The time point label corresponds to: blood sample drawn before combined kidney and bone marrow transplant. The sample consisted of CD4+ T cells from blood, taken before the transplant. These receptors all come from a human donor who received a combined kidney and bone marrow transplant.

CDR3 DNA (partial): TGTGCCAGTAGACCCAATACCGGGGGGAGCACTGAA. Its protein product is CASRPNTGGSTE. The full CDR3 sequence reads CASRPNTGGSTEAFF. The rearrangement joins TRBV19 to TRBJ1-1, with a weak D call TRBD1 (5 bases). Read sequence stops 3 residues before the CDR3 end, and the germline J gene provides the missing end. Looked up from germline, CDR1 is LNHDA and CDR2 is SQIVND (reference sequence). The CDR3 is 15 amino acids. Trimming pared 6 bases from V and 4 bases from J, leaving 18 bases between.

On this clone itself: The read terminates 3 residues before the CDR3 end, so the remaining end is supplied by the germline J gene. The V gene is TRBV7-2, the J gene TRBJ1-5; TRBD1 is a possible D gene (5 bases). V dropped 3 bases and J dropped 9 bases, with 18 bases sitting between them. Germline loops: CDR1 SGHTA, CDR2 FQGNSA. CDR3 length: 15 residues. The sequenced CDR3 bases are TGTGCCAGCAGCTTCCGTGCGGGGGGAGCATGGCCC. Residues: CASSFRAGGAWP. The CDR3 as a whole reads CASSFRAGGAWPQHF.

Turning to this clone: The read ends 3 residues shy of where the CDR3 ends; the end is completed using the germline J gene. This sequence joins TRBV18 and TRBJ2-5; 8 bases fit TRBD2. Per germline, CDR1 KGHSH and CDR2 LQKENI. Unmatched junction bases numbered 11, after V lost 3 bases and J lost 5 bases. The CDR3 spans 16 residues. The CDR3 bases that were read are TGTGCCAGCTCACCCGCGGGGGGACTCATCCAGGAGACC. This sequence encodes CASSPAGGLIQET. The entire CDR3 reads CASSPAGGLIQETQYF.

Comments on this clone: The CDR3 goes on 3 residues after the read ends, and that part is filled in from the germline J gene. This rearrangement joins TRBV7-9 to TRBJ2-7; D possibly corresponds to TRBD2 (5 bases). CDR1 and CDR2 (germline): SEHNR, FQNEAQ (reference sequence). The CDR3 length is 14 residues. The V end was cut by 5 bases, the J end by 0 bases, with 11 bases between. The CDR3 loop reads CASSEDSSSYEQYF. The DNA read from the CDR3 is TGTGCCAGCAGCGAGGACTCAAGCTCCTACGAG.

Comments on this clone: The read stops 3 residues short of the end of the CDR3; the missing end is completed from the germline J gene. V gene TRBV30 combines with J gene TRBJ1-1, with 7 nucleotides matching TRBD1. Losses at the gene ends were 2 bases for V and 5 bases for J; bases not matched to a gene: 8. Germline V lookup: CDR1 GTSNPN, CDR2 SVGIG (reference sequence). This CDR3 has 14 residues. Partial CDR3 DNA: TGTGCCTGGAGTACCGGGACAGTGAGGACTGAA. Translated: CAWSTGTVRTE. The CDR3 as a whole reads CAWSTGTVRTEAFF.